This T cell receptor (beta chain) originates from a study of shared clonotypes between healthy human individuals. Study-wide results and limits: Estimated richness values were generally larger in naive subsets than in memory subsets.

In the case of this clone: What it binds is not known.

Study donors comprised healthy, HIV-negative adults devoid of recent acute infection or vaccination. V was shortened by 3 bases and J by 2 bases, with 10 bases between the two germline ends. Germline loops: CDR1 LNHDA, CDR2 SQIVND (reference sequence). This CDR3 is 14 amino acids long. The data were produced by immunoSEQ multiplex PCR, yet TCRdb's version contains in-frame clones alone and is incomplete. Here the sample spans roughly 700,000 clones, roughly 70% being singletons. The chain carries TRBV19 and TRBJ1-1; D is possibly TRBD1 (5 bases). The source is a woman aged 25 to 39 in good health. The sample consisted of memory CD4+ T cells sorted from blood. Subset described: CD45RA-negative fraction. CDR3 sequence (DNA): TGTGCCAGTAGTATCCAGGGTCATAACACTGAAGCTTTCTTT. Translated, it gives CASSIQGHNTEAFF.